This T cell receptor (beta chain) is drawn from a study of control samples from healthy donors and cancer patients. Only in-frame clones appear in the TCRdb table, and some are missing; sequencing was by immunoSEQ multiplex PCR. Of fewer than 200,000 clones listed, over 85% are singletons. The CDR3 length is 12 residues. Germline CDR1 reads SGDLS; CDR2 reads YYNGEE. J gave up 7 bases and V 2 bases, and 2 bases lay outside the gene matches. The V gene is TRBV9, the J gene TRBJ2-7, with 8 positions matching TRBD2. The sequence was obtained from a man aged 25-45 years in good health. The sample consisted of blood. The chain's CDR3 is CASSVGGGEQYF. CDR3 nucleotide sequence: TGTGCCAGCAGCGTTGGCGGGGGGGAGCAGTACTTC.